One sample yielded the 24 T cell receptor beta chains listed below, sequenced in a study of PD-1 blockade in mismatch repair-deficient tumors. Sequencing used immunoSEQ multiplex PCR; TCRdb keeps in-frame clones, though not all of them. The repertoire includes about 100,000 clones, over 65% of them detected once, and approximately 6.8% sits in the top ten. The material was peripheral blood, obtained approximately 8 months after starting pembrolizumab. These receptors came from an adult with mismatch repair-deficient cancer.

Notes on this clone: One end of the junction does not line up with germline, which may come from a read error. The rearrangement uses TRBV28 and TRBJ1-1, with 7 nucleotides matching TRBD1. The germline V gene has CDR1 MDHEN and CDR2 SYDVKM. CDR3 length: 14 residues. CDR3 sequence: CASSRQGWNAEAFF. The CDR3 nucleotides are TGTGCCAGCAGTCGACAGGGATGGAACGCTGAAGCTTTCTTT.

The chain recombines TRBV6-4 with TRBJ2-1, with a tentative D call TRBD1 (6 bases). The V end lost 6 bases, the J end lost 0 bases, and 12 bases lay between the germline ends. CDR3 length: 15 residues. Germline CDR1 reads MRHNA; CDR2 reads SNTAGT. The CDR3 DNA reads TGTGCCAGCAGGGAGGACAGTGGCTCCTACAATGAGCAGTTCTTC. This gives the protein CASREDSGSYNEQFF.

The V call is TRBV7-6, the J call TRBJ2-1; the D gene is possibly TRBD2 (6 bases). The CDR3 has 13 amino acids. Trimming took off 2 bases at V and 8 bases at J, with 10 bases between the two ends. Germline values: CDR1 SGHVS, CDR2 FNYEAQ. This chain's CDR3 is CASSLKRLDEQFF. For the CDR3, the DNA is TGTGCCAGCAGCTTAAAGAGACTAGATGAGCAGTTCTTC.

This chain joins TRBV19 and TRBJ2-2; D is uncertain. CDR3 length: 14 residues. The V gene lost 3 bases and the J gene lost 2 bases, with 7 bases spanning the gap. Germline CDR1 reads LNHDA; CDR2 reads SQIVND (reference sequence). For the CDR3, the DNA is TGTGCCAGTAGTATGAGCCCCAACACCGGGGAGCTGTTTTTT. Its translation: CASSMSPNTGELFF.

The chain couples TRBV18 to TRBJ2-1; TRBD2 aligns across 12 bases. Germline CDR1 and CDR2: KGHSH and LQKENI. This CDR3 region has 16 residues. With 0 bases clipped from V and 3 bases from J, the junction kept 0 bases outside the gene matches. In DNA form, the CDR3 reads TGTGCCAGCTCACCACCGACTAGCGGGGGCTACAATGAGCAGTTCTTC. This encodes CASSPPTSGGYNEQFF.

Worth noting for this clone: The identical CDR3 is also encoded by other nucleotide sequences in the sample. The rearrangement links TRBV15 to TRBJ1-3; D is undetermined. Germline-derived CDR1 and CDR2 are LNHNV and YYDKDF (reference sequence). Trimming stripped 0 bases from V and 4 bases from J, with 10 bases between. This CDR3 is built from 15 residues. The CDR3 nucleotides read TGTGCCACCAGCAGAGAAGCGCGTCCCGGAAACACCATATATTTT. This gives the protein CATSREARPGNTIYF.

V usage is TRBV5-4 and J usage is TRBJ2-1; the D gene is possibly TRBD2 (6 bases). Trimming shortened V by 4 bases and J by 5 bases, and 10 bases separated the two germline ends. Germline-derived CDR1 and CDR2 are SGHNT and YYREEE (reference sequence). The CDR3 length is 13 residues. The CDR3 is CASSLLAHNEQFF. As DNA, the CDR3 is TGTGCCAGCAGCCTACTAGCCCACAATGAGCAGTTCTTC. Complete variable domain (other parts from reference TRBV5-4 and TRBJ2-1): ETGVTQSPTHLIKTRGQQVTLRCSSQSGHNTVSWYQQALGQGPQFIFQYYREEENGRGNFPPRFSGLQFPNYSSELNVNALELDDSALYLCASSLLAHNEQFFGPGTRLTVL.

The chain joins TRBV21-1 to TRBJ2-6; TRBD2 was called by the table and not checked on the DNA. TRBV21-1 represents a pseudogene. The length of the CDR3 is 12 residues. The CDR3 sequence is CASLAQANVLTF. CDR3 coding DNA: TGTGCCAGCCTCGCGCAGGCCAACGTCCTGACTTTC.

CDR3 DNA sequence: TGCGCCAGCAGCTTGGGGGATTTATTCAGCGGGAGAGACACAGATACGCAGTATTTT. It codes for CASSLGDLFSGRDTDTQYF. J is TRBJ2-3 and V is TRBV5-1; 8 nucleotides line up with TRBD2. Germline V gene lookup returns CDR1 SGHRS and CDR2 YFSETQ. J was trimmed by 2 bases and V by 0 bases; bases with no gene match: 14. The CDR3 has 19 residues.

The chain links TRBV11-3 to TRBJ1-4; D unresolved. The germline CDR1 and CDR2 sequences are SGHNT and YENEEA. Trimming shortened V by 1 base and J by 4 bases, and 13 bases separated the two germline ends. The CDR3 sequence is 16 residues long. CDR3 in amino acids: CASSLGPTPGNEKLFF. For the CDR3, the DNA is TGTGCCAGCAGCTTAGGACCGACCCCGGGTAATGAAAAACTGTTTTTT.

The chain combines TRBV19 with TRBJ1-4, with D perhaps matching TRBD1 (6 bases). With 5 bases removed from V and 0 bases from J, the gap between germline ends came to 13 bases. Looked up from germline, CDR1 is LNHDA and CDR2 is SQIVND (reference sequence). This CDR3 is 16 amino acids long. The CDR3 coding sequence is TGTGCCAGTAGTTACAGGGATGGGGCAACTAATGAAAAACTGTTTTTT. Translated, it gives CASSYRDGATNEKLFF. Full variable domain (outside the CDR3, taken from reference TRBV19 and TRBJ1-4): DGGITQSPKYLFRKEGQNVTLSCEQNLNHDAMYWYRQDPGQGLRLIYYSQIVNDFQKGDIAEGYSVSREKKESFPLTVTSAQKNPTAFYLCASSYRDGATNEKLFFGSGTQLSVL.

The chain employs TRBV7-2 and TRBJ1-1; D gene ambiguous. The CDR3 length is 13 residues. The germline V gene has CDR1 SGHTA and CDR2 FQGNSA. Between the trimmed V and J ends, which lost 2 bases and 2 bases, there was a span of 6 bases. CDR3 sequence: CASSLRANTEAFF. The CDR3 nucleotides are TGTGCCAGCAGCTTACGAGCAAACACTGAAGCTTTCTTT.

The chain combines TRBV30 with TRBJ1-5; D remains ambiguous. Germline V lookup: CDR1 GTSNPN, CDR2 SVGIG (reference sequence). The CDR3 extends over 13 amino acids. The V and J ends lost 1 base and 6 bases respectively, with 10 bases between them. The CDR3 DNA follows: TGTGCCTGGAGTGACCCGAAAGGTCAGCCCCAGCATTTT. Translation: CAWSDPKGQPQHF.

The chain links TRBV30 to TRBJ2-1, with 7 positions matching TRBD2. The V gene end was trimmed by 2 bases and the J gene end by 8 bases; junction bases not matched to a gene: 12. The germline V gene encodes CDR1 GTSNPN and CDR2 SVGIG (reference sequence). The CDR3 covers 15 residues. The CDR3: CAWSRKLASGDEQFF. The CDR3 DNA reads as TGTGCCTGGAGTAGAAAACTAGCGAGTGGCGATGAGCAGTTCTTC.

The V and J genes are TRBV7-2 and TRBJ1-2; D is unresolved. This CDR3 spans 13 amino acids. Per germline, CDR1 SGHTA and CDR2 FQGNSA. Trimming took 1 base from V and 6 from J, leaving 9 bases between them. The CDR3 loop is CASSLDRGDGYTF. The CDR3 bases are TGTGCCAGCAGCTTAGATCGTGGGGATGGCTACACCTTC.

The CDR3 is CASSQEGTRGLGRNTEAFF. The CDR3 DNA reads as TGTGCCAGCAGCCAAGAAGGGACAAGGGGCCTCGGGCGGAACACTGAAGCTTTCTTT. This chain joins TRBV4-2 and TRBJ1-1; maybe TRBD1 (6 bases). Trimming pared 0 bases from V and 1 base from J, leaving 21 bases between. Per germline, CDR1 LGHNA and CDR2 YNFKEQ. CDR3 length: 19 amino acids.

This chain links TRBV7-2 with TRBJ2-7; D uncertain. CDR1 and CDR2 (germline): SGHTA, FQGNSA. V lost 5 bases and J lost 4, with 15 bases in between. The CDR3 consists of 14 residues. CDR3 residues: CASSPADPPYEQYF. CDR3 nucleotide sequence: TGTGCCAGCAGCCCCGCGGACCCCCCTTACGAGCAGTACTTC.

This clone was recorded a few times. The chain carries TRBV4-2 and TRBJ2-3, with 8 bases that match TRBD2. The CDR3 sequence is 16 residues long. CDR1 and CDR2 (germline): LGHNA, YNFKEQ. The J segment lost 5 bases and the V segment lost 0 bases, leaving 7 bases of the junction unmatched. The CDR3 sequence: CASSQDGAGEIDTQYF. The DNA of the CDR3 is TGTGCCAGCAGCCAAGATGGAGCGGGAGAAATAGATACGCAGTATTTT.

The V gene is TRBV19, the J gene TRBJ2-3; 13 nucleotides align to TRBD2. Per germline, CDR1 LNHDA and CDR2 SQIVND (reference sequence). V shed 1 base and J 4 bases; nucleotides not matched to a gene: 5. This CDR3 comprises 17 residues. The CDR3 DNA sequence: TGTGCCAGTAGTATAGGTACTAGCGGGAGGGCCGCAGATACGCAGTATTTT. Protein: CASSIGTSGRAADTQYF.

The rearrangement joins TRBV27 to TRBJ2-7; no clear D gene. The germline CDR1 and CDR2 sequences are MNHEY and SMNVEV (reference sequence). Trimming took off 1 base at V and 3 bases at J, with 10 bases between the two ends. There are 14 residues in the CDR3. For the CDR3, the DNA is TGTGCCAGCAGTTTATTTCCAGGAAACTACGAGCAGTACTTC. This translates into CASSLFPGNYEQYF.

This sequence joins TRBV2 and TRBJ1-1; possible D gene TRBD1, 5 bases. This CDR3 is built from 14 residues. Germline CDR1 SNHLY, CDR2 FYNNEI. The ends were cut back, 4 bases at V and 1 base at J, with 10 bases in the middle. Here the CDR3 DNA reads TGTGCCAGCAGTGGGGGGTTGGGGAACACTGAAGCTTTCTTT. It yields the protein CASSGGLGNTEAFF.

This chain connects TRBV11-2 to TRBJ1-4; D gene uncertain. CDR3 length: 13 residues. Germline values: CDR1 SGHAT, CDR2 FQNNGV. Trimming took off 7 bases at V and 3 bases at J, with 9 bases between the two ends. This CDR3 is CASTARANEKLFF. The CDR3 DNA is TGTGCCAGCACCGCAAGGGCTAATGAAAAACTGTTTTTT. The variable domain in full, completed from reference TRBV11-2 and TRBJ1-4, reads EAGVAQSPRYKIIEKRQSVAFWCNPISGHATLYWYQQILGQGPKLLIQFQNNGVVDDSQLPKDRFSAERLKGVDSTLKIQPAKLEDSAVYLCASTARANEKLFFGSGTQLSVL.

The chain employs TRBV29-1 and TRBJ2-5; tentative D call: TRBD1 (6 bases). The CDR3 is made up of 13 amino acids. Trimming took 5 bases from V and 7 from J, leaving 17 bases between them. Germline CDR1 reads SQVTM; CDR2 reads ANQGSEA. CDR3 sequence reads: CSVLGAAMWTQYF. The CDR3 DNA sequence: TGCAGCGTTTTGGGGGCGGCTATGTGGACCCAGTACTTC.

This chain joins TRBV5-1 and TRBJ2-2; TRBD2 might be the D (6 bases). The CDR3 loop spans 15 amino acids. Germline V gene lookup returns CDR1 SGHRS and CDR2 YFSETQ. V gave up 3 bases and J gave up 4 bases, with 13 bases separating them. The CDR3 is CASSSGVQGTGELFF. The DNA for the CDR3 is TGCGCCAGCAGCTCGGGGGTGCAGGGCACCGGGGAGCTGTTTTTT.